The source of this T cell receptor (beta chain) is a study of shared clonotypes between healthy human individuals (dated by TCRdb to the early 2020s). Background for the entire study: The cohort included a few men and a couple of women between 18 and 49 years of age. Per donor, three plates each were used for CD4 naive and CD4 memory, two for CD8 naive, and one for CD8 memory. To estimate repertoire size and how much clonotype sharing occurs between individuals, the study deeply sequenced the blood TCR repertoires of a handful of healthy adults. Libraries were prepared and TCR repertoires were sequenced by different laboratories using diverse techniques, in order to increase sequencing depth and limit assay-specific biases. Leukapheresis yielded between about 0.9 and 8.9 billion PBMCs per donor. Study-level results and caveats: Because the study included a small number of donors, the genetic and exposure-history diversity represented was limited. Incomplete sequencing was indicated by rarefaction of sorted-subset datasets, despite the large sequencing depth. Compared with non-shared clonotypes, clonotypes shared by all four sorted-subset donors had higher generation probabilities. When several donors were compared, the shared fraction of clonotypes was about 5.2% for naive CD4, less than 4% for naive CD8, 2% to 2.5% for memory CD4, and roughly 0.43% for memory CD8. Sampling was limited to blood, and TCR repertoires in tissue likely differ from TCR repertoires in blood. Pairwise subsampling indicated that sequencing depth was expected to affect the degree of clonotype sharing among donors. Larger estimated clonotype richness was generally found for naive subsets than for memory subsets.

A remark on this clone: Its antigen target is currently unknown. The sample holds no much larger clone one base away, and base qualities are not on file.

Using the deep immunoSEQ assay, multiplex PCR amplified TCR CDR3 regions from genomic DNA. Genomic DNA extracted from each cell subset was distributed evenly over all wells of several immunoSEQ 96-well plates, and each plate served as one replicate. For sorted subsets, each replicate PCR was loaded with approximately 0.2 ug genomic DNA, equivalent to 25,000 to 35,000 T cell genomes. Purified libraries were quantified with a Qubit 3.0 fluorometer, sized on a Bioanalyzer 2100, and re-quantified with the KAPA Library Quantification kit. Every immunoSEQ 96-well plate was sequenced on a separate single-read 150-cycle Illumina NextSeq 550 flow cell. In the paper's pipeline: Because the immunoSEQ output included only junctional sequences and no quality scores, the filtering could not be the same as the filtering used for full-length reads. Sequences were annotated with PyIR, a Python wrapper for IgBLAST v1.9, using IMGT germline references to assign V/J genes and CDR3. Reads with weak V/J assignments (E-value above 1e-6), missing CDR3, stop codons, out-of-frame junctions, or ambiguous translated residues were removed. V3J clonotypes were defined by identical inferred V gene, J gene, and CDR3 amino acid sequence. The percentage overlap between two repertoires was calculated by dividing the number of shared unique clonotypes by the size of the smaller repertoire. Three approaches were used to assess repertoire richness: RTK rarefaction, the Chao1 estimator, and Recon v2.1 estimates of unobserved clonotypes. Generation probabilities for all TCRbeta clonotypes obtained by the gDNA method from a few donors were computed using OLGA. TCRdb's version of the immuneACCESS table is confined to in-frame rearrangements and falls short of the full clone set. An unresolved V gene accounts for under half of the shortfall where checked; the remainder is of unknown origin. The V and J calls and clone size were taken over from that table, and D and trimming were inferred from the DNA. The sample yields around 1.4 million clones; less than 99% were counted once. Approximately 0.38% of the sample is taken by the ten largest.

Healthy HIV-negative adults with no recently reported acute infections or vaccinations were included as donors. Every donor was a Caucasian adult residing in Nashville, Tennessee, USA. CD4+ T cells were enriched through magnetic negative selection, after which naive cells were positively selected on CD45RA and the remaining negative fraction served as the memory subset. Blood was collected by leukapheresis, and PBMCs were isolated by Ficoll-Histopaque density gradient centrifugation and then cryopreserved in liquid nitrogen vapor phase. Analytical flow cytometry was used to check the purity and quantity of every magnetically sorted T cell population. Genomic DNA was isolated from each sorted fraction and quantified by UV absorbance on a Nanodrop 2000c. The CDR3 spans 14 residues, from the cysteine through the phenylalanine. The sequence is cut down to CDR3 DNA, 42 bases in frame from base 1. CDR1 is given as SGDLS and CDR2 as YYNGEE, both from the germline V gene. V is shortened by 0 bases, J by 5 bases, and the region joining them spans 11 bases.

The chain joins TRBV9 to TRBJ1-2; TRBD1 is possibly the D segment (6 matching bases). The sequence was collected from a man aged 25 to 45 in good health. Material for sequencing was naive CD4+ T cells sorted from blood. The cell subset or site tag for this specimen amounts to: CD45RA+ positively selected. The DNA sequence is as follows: TGTGCCAGCAGCGTAGGTTGGGGGGCGTATGGCTACACCTTC. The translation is CASSVGWGAYGYTF.